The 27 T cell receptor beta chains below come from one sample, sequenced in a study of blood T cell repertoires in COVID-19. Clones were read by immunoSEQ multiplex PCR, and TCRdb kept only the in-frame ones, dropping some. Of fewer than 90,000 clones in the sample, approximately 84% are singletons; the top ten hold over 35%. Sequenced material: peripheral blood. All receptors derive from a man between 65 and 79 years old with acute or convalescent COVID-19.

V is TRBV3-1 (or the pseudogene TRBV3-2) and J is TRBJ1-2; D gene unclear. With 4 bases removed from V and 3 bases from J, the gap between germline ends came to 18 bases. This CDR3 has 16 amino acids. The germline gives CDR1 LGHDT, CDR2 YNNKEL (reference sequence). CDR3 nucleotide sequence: TGTGCCAGCAGCCCGGCGGGTGGGGAGGCTCACTATGGCTACACCTTC. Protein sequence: CASSPAGGEAHYGYTF.

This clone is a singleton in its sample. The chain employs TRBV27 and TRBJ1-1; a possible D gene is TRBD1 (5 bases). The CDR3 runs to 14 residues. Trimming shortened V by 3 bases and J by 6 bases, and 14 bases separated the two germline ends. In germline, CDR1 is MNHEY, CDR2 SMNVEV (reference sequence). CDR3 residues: CASSFDSRGAEAFF. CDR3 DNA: TGTGCCAGCAGTTTCGACAGCCGTGGCGCTGAAGCTTTCTTT.

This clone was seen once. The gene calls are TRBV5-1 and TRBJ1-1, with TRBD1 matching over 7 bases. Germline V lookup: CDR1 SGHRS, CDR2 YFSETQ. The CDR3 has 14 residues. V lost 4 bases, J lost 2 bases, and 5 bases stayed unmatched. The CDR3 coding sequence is TGCGCCAGCAGCGTGGGACAGAGCAACACTGAAGCTTTCTTT. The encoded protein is CASSVGQSNTEAFF.

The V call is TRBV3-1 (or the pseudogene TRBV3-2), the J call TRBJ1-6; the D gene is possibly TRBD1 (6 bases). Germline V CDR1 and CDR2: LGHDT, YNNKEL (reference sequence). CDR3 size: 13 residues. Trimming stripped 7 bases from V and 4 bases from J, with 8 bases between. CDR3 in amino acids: CASTDRYNSPLHF. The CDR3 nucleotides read TGTGCCAGCACCGACAGGTATAATTCACCCCTCCACTTT.

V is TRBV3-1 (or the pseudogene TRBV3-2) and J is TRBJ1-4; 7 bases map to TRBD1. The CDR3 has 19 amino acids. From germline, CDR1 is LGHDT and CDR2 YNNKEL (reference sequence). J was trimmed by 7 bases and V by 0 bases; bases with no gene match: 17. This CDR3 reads CASSQENGVFRGRLEKLFF. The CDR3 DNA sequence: TGTGCCAGCAGCCAAGAGAACGGGGTGTTCAGGGGGAGGCTTGAAAAACTGTTTTTT.

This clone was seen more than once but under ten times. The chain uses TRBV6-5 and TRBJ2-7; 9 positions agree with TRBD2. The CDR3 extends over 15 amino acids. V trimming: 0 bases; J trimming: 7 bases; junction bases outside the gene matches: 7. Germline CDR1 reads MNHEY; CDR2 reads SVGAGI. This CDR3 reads CASSYSTSGPGEQYF. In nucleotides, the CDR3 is TGTGCCAGCAGTTACTCGACTAGCGGCCCGGGTGAGCAGTACTTC.

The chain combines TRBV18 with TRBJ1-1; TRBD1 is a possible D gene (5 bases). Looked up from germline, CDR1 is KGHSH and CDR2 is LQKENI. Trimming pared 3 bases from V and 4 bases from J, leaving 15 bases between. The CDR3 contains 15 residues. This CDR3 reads CASSPPGGMGTEAFF. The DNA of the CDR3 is TGTGCCAGCTCACCCCCGGGGGGGATGGGCACTGAAGCTTTCTTT.

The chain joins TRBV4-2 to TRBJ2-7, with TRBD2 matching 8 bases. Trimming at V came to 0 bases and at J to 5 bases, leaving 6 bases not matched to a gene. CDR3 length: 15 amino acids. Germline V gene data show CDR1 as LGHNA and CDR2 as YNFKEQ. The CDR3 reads CASSQDQRESHEQYF. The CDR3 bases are TGTGCCAGCAGCCAAGATCAGCGGGAGAGCCACGAGCAGTACTTC.

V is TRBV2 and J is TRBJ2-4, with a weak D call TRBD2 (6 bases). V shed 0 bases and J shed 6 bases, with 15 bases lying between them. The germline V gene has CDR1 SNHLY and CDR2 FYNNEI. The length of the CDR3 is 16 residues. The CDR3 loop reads CASSEAIGGTLNIQYF. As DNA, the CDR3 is TGTGCCAGCAGTGAAGCAATTGGAGGGACCTTAAACATTCAGTACTTC. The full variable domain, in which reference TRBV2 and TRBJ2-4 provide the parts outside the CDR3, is EPEVTQTPSHQVTQMGQEVILRCVPISNHLYFYWYRQILGQKVEFLVSFYNNEISEKSEIFDDQFSVERPDGSNFTLKIRSTKLEDSAMYFCASSEAIGGTLNIQYFGAGTRLSVL.

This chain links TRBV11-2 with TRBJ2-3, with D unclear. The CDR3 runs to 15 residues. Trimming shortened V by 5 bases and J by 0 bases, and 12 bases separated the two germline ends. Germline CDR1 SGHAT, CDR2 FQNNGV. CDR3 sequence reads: CASSPTYHSTDTQYF. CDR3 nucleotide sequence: TGTGCCAGCAGCCCTACTTATCATAGCACAGATACGCAGTATTTT.

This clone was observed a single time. CDR3 coding DNA: TGTGCCAGCAGCGCACGGACAGGAATTAATTCACCCCTCCACTTT. It codes for CASSARTGINSPLHF. This rearrangement joins TRBV9 to TRBJ1-6; TRBD1 aligns across 7 bases. This CDR3 is 15 amino acids long. Trimming removed 3 bases from V and 6 bases from J; junction bases left unmatched: 6. CDR1 and CDR2 (germline): SGDLS, YYNGEE.

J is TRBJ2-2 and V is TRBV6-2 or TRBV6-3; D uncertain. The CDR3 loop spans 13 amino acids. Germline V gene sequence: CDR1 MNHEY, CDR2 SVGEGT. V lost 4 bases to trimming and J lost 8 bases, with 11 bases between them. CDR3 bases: TGTGCCAGCAGTTCGAACAGTCGGGGGGAGCTGTTTTTT. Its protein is CASSSNSRGELFF.

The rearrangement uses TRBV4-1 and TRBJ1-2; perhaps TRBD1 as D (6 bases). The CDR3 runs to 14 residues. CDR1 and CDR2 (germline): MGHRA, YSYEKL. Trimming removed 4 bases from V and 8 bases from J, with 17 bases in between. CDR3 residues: CASSPTGGAVGYTF. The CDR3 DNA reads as TGCGCCAGCAGCCCGACGGGGGGGGCTGTCGGCTACACCTTC.

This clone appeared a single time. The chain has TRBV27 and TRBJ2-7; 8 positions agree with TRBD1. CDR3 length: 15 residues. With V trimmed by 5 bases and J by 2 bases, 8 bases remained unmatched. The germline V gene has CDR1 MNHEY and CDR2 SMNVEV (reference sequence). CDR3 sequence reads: CASSQRPGQAYEQYF. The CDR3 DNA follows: TGTGCCAGCAGTCAACGTCCGGGACAGGCCTACGAGCAGTACTTC.

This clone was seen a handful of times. The CDR3 is CASRQTLANYGYTF. CDR3 DNA: TGTGCCAGCAGGCAGACCCTAGCTAACTATGGCTACACCTTC. The rearrangement links TRBV2 to TRBJ1-2; no reliable D call. Trimming cost V 6 bases and J 0 bases, with 11 bases left between them. Germline V gene sequence: CDR1 SNHLY, CDR2 FYNNEI. The CDR3 consists of 14 residues.

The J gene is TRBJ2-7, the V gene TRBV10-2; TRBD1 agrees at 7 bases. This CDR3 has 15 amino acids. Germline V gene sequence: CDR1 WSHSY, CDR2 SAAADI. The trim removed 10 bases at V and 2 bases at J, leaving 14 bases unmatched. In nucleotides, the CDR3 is TGCGCCACCCGGGGATCGAACAGGGGAACCTACGAGCAGTACTTC. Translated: CATRGSNRGTYEQYF.

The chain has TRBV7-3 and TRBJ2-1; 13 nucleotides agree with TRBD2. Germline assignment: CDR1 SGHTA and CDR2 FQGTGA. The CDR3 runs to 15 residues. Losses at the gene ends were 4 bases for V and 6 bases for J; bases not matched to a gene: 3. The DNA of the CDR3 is TGTGCCAGCAGCTACCGACTAGCGGGAGGCAATGAGCAGTTCTTC. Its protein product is CASSYRLAGGNEQFF.

The CDR3 loop is CASSPSVTGDTQYF. The CDR3, as DNA: TGTGCCAGCAGCCCCTCCGTAACAGGGGATACGCAGTATTTT. J is TRBJ2-3 and V is TRBV7-3, with TRBD1 as a possible D gene (6 bases). The V and J ends lost 5 bases and 6 bases respectively, with 15 bases between them. The CDR3 sequence is 14 residues long. Germline loops: CDR1 SGHTA, CDR2 FQGTGA.

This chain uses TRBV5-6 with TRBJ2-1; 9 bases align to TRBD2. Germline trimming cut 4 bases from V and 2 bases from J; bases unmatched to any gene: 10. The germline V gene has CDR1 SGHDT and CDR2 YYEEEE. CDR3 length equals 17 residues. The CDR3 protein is CASSIGGGGATYNEQFF. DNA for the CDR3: TGTGCCAGCAGCATCGGAGGCGGGGGGGCCACCTACAATGAGCAGTTCTTC.

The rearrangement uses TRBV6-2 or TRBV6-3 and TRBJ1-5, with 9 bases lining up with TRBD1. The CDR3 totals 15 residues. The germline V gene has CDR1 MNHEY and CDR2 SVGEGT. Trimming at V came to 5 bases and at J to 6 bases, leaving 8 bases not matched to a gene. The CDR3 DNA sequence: TGTGCCAGCAGTCTGGACAGGGGAGGCGGTCAGCCCCAGCATTTT. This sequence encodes CASSLDRGGGQPQHF.

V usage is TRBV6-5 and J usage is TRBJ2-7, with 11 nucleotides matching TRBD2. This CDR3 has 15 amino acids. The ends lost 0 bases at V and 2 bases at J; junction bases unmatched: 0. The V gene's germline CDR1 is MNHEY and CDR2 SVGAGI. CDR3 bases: TGTGCCAGCAGTTACTCTAGCGGGGGGGCCTACGAGCAGTACTTC. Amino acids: CASSYSSGGAYEQYF.

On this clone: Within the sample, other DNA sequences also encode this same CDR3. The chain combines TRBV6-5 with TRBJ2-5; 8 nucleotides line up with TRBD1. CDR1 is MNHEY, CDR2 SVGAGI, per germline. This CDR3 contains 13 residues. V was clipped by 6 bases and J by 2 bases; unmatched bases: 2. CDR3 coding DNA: TGTGCCAGCAGCCGGGACAGGCAAGAGACCCAGTACTTC. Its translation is CASSRDRQETQYF.

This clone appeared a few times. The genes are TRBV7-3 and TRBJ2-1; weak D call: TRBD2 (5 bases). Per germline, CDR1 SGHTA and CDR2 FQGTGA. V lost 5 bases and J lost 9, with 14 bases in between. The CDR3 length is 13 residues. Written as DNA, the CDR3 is TGTGCCAGCAGCCCTACTAGGACGGGTGAGCAGTTCTTC. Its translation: CASSPTRTGEQFF.

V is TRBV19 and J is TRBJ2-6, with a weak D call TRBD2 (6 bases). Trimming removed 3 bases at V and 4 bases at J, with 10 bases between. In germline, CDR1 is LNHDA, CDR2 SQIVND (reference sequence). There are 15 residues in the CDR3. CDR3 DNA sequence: TGTGCCAGTAGTATTAGGAGGGCCGGGGCCAACGTCCTGACTTTC. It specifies CASSIRRAGANVLTF.

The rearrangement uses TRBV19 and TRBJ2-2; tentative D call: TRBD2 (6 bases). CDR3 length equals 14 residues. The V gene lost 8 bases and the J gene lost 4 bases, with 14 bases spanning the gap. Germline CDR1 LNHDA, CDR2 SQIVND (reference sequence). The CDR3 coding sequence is TGTGCCAGTGGGTTGAGGGGAGGCACCGGGGAGCTGTTTTTT. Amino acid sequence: CASGLRGGTGELFF.

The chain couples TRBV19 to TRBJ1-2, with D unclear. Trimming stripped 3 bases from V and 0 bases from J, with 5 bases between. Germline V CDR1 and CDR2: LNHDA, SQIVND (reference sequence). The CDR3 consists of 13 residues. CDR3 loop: CASSISANYGYTF. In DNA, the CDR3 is TGTGCCAGTAGTATCTCCGCTAACTATGGCTACACCTTC.

The DNA of the CDR3 is TGTGCCAGCTCACCAAGGGCCGGGACAGCCTTTTATGGCTACACCTTC. Translation: CASSPRAGTAFYGYTF. This rearrangement joins TRBV18 to TRBJ1-2; 7 positions match TRBD1. The trim removed 2 bases at V and 5 bases at J, leaving 11 bases unmatched. CDR3 size: 16 residues. Germline lookup yields CDR1 KGHSH and CDR2 LQKENI.